The clone carrying this T cell receptor (beta chain) was seen more than once but under ten times. Antigen unknown. cDNA synthesis used the whole RNA isolate, giving expressed TCRB sequences. Using immunoSEQ multiplex PCR, the repertoire was profiled, and TCRdb retains in-frame clones only, with some absent. The table records 550,000 to 850,000 clones, roughly 13% of them present only once. These data originate in a study of beta chain features in type 1 diabetes. Germline-derived CDR1 and CDR2 are KGHSH and LQKENI. The V end was cut by 4 bases, the J end by 5 bases, with 12 bases between. This CDR3 contains 13 residues. General study results and limits: Shorter TCRB CDR3s, moderately but significantly so, marked every one of the four CD4+ subsets in Type 1 diabetes patients.

Material for sequencing was naive CD4+ T cells from blood. V gene TRBV18 combines with J gene TRBJ2-7; D is unresolved. This sequence was found in a man aged 18 to 29 with type 1 diabetes. CDR3 residues: CASSRDRVDEQYF. In DNA, the CDR3 is TGTGCCAGCTCACGAGACCGAGTCGACGAGCAGTACTTC.